Each of the 19 T cell receptor beta chains below was sequenced from the same sample in a study of a mutant IDH1 vaccine in newly diagnosed glioma. The table came from immunoSEQ multiplex PCR; TCRdb's copy has only in-frame clones and leaves some out. In the table there are about 72,000 clones, 84% of which are singletons. Time point indicated: week 23, last vaccination. The investigators gave 300 ug of mutant IDH1 20-mer peptide in each vaccine dose, together with topical imiquimod. These receptors have no identified antigens. The sequencing here drew on PBMCs, taken from a glioma patient whose treatment included an IDH1 peptide vaccine. The receptors originated from a man younger than 30 with glioma.

V usage is TRBV5-8 and J usage is TRBJ2-7; D is possibly TRBD1 (5 bases). This CDR3 is 14 amino acids long. CDR1 and CDR2 from the germline V gene are SGHTS and YDEGEE. The V gene lost 0 bases and the J gene lost 3 bases, with 10 bases spanning the gap. The CDR3 sequence: CASSLGGLNYEQYF. The CDR3 region has the DNA TGTGCCAGCAGCTTGGGGGGCCTAAACTACGAGCAGTACTTC. Full variable domain (remainder filled in from reference TRBV5-8 and TRBJ2-7): EAGVTQSPTHLIKTRGQQATLRCSPISGHTSVYWYQQALGLGLQFLLWYDEGEERNRGNFPPRFSGRQFPNYSSELNVNALELEDSALYLCASSLGGLNYEQYFGPGTRLTVT.

The rearrangement uses TRBV6-5 and TRBJ2-4, with 8 nucleotides matching TRBD2. The V gene's germline CDR1 is MNHEY and CDR2 SVGAGI. V lost 7 bases, J lost 4 bases, and 6 bases stayed unmatched. This CDR3 comprises 14 residues. CDR3 in amino acids: CASNDGGVKNIQYF. The DNA of the CDR3 is TGTGCCAGCAATGACGGGGGGGTTAAAAACATTCAGTACTTC.

CDR3 amino acids: CAISVGTGVNEKLFF. CDR3 DNA sequence: TGTGCCATCAGTGTCGGGACAGGGGTTAATGAAAAACTGTTTTTT. The rearrangement joins TRBV10-3 to TRBJ1-4; 10 nucleotides agree with TRBD1. Losses at the gene ends were 4 bases for V and 4 bases for J; bases not matched to a gene: 3. Germline-derived CDR1 and CDR2 are ENHRY and SYGVKD. The CDR3 is 15 residues long.

V is TRBV29-1 and J is TRBJ2-3, with 11 bases aligning to TRBD2. J gave up 8 bases and V 3 bases, and 13 bases lay outside the gene matches. This CDR3 contains 16 residues. Germline CDR1 and CDR2: SQVTM and ANQGSEA. The CDR3 loop reads CSVEDPTSGAWGTQYF. In DNA form, the CDR3 reads TGCAGCGTTGAGGACCCGACTAGCGGGGCTTGGGGTACGCAGTATTTT.

In its sample, this clone was seen a few times. At one end, the junction sequence differs from germline, possibly due to a read error. The J gene is TRBJ1-1, the V gene TRBV15, with D possibly TRBD1 on 6 matching bases. The CDR3 totals 16 residues. Germline assignment: CDR1 LNHNV and CDR2 YYDKDF (reference sequence). The CDR3 loop is CATSGLKGHLNAEAFF. CDR3 DNA: TGTGCCACCAGCGGCTTAAAGGGACATCTGAACGCTGAAGCTTTCTTT.

V and J are TRBV13 and TRBJ2-7; D possibly corresponds to TRBD1 (6 bases). Germline V CDR1 and CDR2: PRHDT, FYEKMQ (reference sequence). V lost 5 bases and J 3 bases, leaving 17 bases between the germline ends. CDR3 length: 15 amino acids. The CDR3 sequence: CASSHYGQGYYEQYF. As DNA, the CDR3 is TGTGCCAGCAGCCACTATGGTCAGGGGTACTACGAGCAGTACTTC. Together with reference TRBV13 and TRBJ2-7, the CDR3 gives the full variable domain: AAGVIQSPRHLIKEKRETATLKCYPIPRHDTVYWYQQGPGQDPQFLISFYEKMQSDKGSIPDRFSAQQFSDYHSELNMSSLELGDSALYFCASSHYGQGYYEQYFGPGTRLTVT.

The chain uses TRBV4-3 and TRBJ2-7; weak D call: TRBD2 (6 bases). Germline V gene lookup returns CDR1 LGHNA and CDR2 YSLEER. CDR3 length equals 16 residues. V lost 0 bases to trimming and J lost 4 bases, with 16 bases between them. Written as DNA, the CDR3 is TGCGCCAGCAGCCAAGATCTAGGAGGGTACAGTTACGAGCAGTACTTC. Amino acid sequence: CASSQDLGGYSYEQYF.

The chain links TRBV6-5 to TRBJ1-1, with D uncertain. The CDR3 covers 14 residues. CDR1 MNHEY and CDR2 SVGAGI come from the germline V gene. Trimming stripped 0 bases from V and 8 bases from J, with 13 bases between. The chain's CDR3 is CASSYSTPDEEAFF. For the CDR3, the DNA is TGTGCCAGCAGTTACTCGACTCCCGATGAGGAAGCTTTCTTT.

The chain recombines TRBV29-1 with TRBJ2-7, with a possible D match to TRBD1 (6 bases). The CDR3 has 12 amino acids. Trimming cost V 7 bases and J 5 bases, with 15 bases left between them. The V gene's germline CDR1 is SQVTM and CDR2 ANQGSEA. The CDR3 region has the DNA TGCAGCGCCGGATTTACAGGGAACGAGCAGTACTTC. This codes for CSAGFTGNEQYF.

V is TRBV6-1 and J is TRBJ1-2, with D uncertain. The V end lost 1 base, the J end lost 0 bases, and 12 bases lay between the germline ends. Germline assignment: CDR1 MNHNS and CDR2 SASEGT. The CDR3 length is 16 residues. CDR3: CASSEVILRTNYGYTF. The CDR3 nucleotides read TGTGCCAGCAGTGAAGTGATCCTGCGGACTAACTATGGCTACACCTTC.

This clone was seen a single time. The genes are TRBV11-1 and TRBJ1-2; a weak D match, TRBD1 (6 bases). Germline assignment: CDR1 SGHAT and CDR2 FQDESV (reference sequence). This CDR3 contains 13 residues. Trimming left V 10 bases short and J 4 bases short, with 16 bases between. The DNA of the CDR3 is TGTGCCACCGAGGGGGGCGAGGTCTATGGCTACACCTTC. It codes for CATEGGEVYGYTF.

The chain uses TRBV9 and TRBJ1-1; no definite D call. Deletions cut 0 bases from V and 5 bases from J, with 14 bases between. From germline, CDR1 is SGDLS and CDR2 YYNGEE. The CDR3 has 15 residues. As DNA, the CDR3 is TGTGCCAGCAGCGTAGGGCCACCGCCGGTAACTGAAGCTTTCTTT. Translation: CASSVGPPPVTEAFF.

The V gene is TRBV5-4, the J gene TRBJ1-2; the D gene is possibly TRBD1 (5 bases). V was pared by 4 bases and J by 2 bases, with 15 bases between. CDR3 length equals 15 residues. Germline CDR1 reads SGHNT; CDR2 reads YYREEE (reference sequence). This chain's CDR3 is CASSAIGGTNYGYTF. CDR3 nucleotide sequence: TGTGCCAGCAGCGCGATCGGGGGAACGAACTATGGCTACACCTTC.

The chain links TRBV19 to TRBJ1-6; 10 nucleotides align to TRBD1. The germline V gene encodes CDR1 LNHDA and CDR2 SQIVND (reference sequence). V dropped 4 bases and J dropped 6; count of bases not matched to a gene: 3. CDR3 length: 15 amino acids. The CDR3, as DNA: TGTGCCAGTAGTAAAAGGGACAGGGGTAATTCACCCCTCCACTTT. Translating gives CASSKRDRGNSPLHF. The variable domain in full, with the rest retrieved from reference TRBV19 and TRBJ1-6, is DGGITQSPKYLFRKEGQNVTLSCEQNLNHDAMYWYRQDPGQGLRLIYYSQIVNDFQKGDIAEGYSVSREKKESFPLTVTSAQKNPTAFYLCASSKRDRGNSPLHFGNGTRLTVT.

The gene calls are TRBV30 and TRBJ2-3; 12 bases fit TRBD2. CDR3 length: 18 amino acids. Losses at the gene ends were 1 base for V and 2 bases for J; bases not matched to a gene: 10. Germline V CDR1 and CDR2: GTSNPN, SVGIG (reference sequence). CDR3 region: CAWSGISRLAGDTDTQYF. The CDR3 bases are TGTGCCTGGAGTGGAATATCCAGACTAGCGGGAGACACAGATACGCAGTATTTT.

This clone showed up just once. V and J are TRBV4-2 and TRBJ2-4, with a weak D call TRBD2 (5 bases). The CDR3 loop spans 21 amino acids. V was pared by 0 bases and J by 0 bases, with 24 bases between. The germline CDR1 and CDR2 sequences are LGHNA and YNFKEQ. CDR3 region: CASSQDILVAFLAEAKNIQYF. The CDR3 DNA reads as TGTGCCAGCAGCCAAGATATATTAGTAGCGTTTTTAGCCGAAGCCAAAAACATTCAGTACTTC.

This clone was detected once. The chain has TRBV5-6 and TRBJ2-2; 11 bases line up with TRBD2. V was clipped by 4 bases and J by 8 bases; unmatched bases: 16. This CDR3 is built from 18 residues. The germline V gene encodes CDR1 SGHDT and CDR2 YYEEEE. The CDR3 region has the DNA TGTGCCAGCAGCCATTACCCGAGACTAGCGGGAAAATGGGGGGAGCTGTTTTTT. It translates to CASSHYPRLAGKWGELFF.

This clone was observed a few times. V usage is TRBV7-9 and J usage is TRBJ1-2; D gene uncertain. Germline V CDR1 and CDR2: SEHNR, FQNEAQ (reference sequence). The V and J ends lost 4 bases and 14 bases respectively, with 8 bases between them. This CDR3 contains 9 residues. The CDR3 DNA reads TGTGCCAGCAGCTCGCCTCGTACCTTC. Amino acid sequence: CASSSPRTF.

This clone came up once. CDR3 loop: CASSLEGSLFSGANVLTF. The CDR3 DNA reads as TGCGCCAGCAGCTTGGAGGGCAGCCTCTTCTCTGGGGCCAACGTCCTGACTTTC. This rearrangement joins TRBV5-1 to TRBJ2-6; D call uncertain. V gave up 0 bases and J gave up 0 bases, with 13 bases separating them. The germline CDR1 and CDR2 sequences are SGHRS and YFSETQ. This CDR3 is 18 amino acids long. Full variable domain (rest looked up from reference TRBV5-1 and TRBJ2-6): KAGVTQTPRYLIKTRGQQVTLSCSPISGHRSVSWYQQTPGQGLQFLFEYFSETQRNKGNFPGRFSGRQFSNSRSEMNVSTLELGDSALYLCASSLEGSLFSGANVLTFGAGSRLTVL.